This entry concerns a single TCR beta chain. Its binding antigen is unknown. No per-base quality is available; no much larger clone lies one base away. High-throughput TCR beta sequencing profiled peripheral blood CD8+ and CD4+ T cells from healthy donors, Susac syndrome patients and multiple sclerosis patients. Susac syndrome patients met recently defined diagnostic criteria for definite or probable disease. CD8+ TEMRA cells were enriched by FACS, while bulk CD8+ and CD4+ T cells were purified by magnetic negative isolation. Blood was collected in EDTA tubes and processed within 24 hours, with PBMCs isolated through density gradient centrifugation. PBMCs intended for TCR sequencing were cryopreserved in liquid nitrogen and thawed later in a water bath at 37 degrees C. The sorted or isolated CD4+, CD8+ and CD8+ TEMRA cells reached a purity of at least 90%. This sample was included in a study of CD8 T cells in Susac syndrome (dated by TCRdb to about 2019). Regarding the complete study: Of the Susac syndrome patients who were sequenced, under ten were in clinical remission while roughly six had clinically active disease. At blood withdrawal, Susac syndrome patients were either therapy-naive, taking corticosteroids (in some cases with IVIg as well), or taking IVIg alone. Repertoire sequencing was used to test whether CD8+ T cell activation and differentiation in Susac syndrome was antigen driven. The study compared CD8+ T cell repertoire clonality among about a dozen healthy donors, approximately 14 Susac syndrome patients and 15 multiple sclerosis patients.

General conclusions and limits of the study: Looking at Susac-specific public clones, the researchers identified approximately 15 in the total CD8+ repertoire and roughly 5 in the CD8+ TEMRA repertoire. CD8+ repertoires in Susac syndrome showed clonal expansion, which was highest in CD8+ TEMRA cells and was greater in clinically active patients than in remitting patients. The TCR sequencing and HLA analysis was acknowledged to have included a relatively small number of individuals.

RNA was extracted using the RNeasy kit, and about 0.5 to 1 ug of the RNA was reverse transcribed with random hexamers. TCR beta CDR3 regions were amplified with the immunoSEQ multiplex PCR assay covering 54 Vbeta and 13 Jbeta segments. To correct PCR amplification bias, a synthetic template baseline was used for both primer optimization and computational correction. In the original analysis: Only productive sequences were kept, with reads annotated to V, D and J genes according to IMGT and analyzed in immunoSEQ Analyzer. Clonality was computed as one minus Shannon entropy normalized by log2 of the number of productive unique sequences. For each patient and control, public and private clones were evaluated within the 100 most prevalent clones. Clones were defined as Susac-specific if absent from the healthy and MS cohorts, from under 1,200 published viral clones and from other ImmuneACCESS disease sequences. The raw public data were reprocessed by TCRdb itself: fastp quality trimming at Q25, MiXCR clonotype calling, in-frame beta chains only. Identical CDR3 protein sequences are pooled into one entry, listed with their most common genes and DNA. Here the V and J calls rest on TCRdb's processing, not on the authors' analysis. A total of approximately 190,000 distinct CDR3 sequences appear in this sample, 95% of them only once. Of the sample, around 0.16% falls within the top ten clones.

The germline V gene yields SGHVS for CDR1 and FQNEAQ for CDR2. Unmatched junction bases come to 3, with V trimmed by 1 base and J by 0 bases. Measured from the cysteine to the phenylalanine, the CDR3 is 17 residues long. The only DNA kept is the CDR3, 51 bases in frame from the first base. The sequence joins TRBV7-8 to TRBJ2-1; 10 nucleotides in the junction match TRBD2. The source is a human donor with Susac syndrome. What was sequenced was CD8+ T cells from PBMCs. The sequenced DNA is TGTGCCAGCAGCTTAGGGTTAGCGGGAGGCTCCTACAATGAGCAGTTCTTC. Its protein is CASSLGLAGGSYNEQFF.